One and the same sample provided the 30 T cell receptor beta chains below, sequenced in a study of brain metastases from non-small cell lung cancer. Sequenced by immunoSEQ multiplex PCR; TCRdb stores in-frame clones only, minus some. The sample has about 4,600 clones; 70% to 90% are singletons. Sequenced material: tissue from a brain metastasis. These TCRs come from a donor aged 40 or older with non-small cell lung cancer.

This clone has only one observation. The chain employs TRBV28 and TRBJ1-4, with D maybe TRBD1 (6 bases). Germline CDR1 is MDHEN and CDR2 is SYDVKM. Trimming took 4 bases from V and 8 from J, leaving 17 bases between them. This CDR3 has 15 residues. The chain's CDR3 is CASSSGGHQDEKLFF. The CDR3 bases are TGTGCCAGCAGTTCTGGGGGGCATCAGGACGAAAAACTGTTTTTT.

The chain combines TRBV5-1 with TRBJ1-4; D unresolved. V was pared by 1 base and J by 5 bases, with 9 bases between. From germline, CDR1 is SGHRS and CDR2 YFSETQ. This CDR3 spans 14 amino acids. CDR3 sequence (DNA): TGCGCCAGCAGCTTGCTTGGAGTAAATGAAAAACTGTTTTTT. It translates to CASSLLGVNEKLFF. Variable domain in full (rest from reference TRBV5-1 and TRBJ1-4): KAGVTQTPRYLIKTRGQQVTLSCSPISGHRSVSWYQQTPGQGLQFLFEYFSETQRNKGNFPGRFSGRQFSNSRSEMNVSTLELGDSALYLCASSLLGVNEKLFFGSGTQLSVL.

A note on this clone: A read error may account for a junction end that differs from germline. The chain recombines TRBV7-9 with TRBJ2-3; no reliable D call. The germline CDR1 and CDR2 sequences are SEHNR and FQNEAQ (reference sequence). This CDR3 is built from 12 residues. The CDR3 sequence: CASSLITDTQYF. CDR3 bases: TGTGCCAGCAGCTTAATTACAGATACACAGTATTTT.

The gene calls are TRBV7-6 and TRBJ2-3; 10 bases fit TRBD1. The ends lost 5 bases at V and 1 base at J; junction bases unmatched: 21. This CDR3 contains 21 residues. Germline values: CDR1 SGHVS, CDR2 FNYEAQ. This CDR3 reads CASSIEGQGPPFTHCTDTQYF. Here the CDR3 DNA reads TGTGCCAGCAGCATAGAGGGACAGGGGCCTCCGTTCACTCATTGCACAGATACGCAGTATTTT.

This chain joins TRBV2 and TRBJ1-1; D is unresolved. V was shortened by 7 bases and J by 1 base, with 7 bases between the two germline ends. Looked up from germline, CDR1 is SNHLY and CDR2 is FYNNEI. The CDR3 totals 12 residues. The CDR3 sequence: CASISTNTEAFF. CDR3 bases: TGTGCCAGCATCAGTACGAACACTGAAGCTTTCTTT.

Comments on this clone: At one boundary the junction diverges from the germline segment, which might be a read error. The chain has TRBV7-9 and TRBJ2-5; TRBD2 matches 13 bases. CDR1 SEHNR and CDR2 FQNEAQ come from the germline V gene (reference sequence). The CDR3 spans 19 residues. The CDR3 DNA follows: TGTGCCAGCAGCTTAAGGCCGTTTACTAGCGGGAGGGCCGGAGAGATCCAGTACTTC. This sequence encodes CASSLRPFTSGRAGEIQYF.

With regard to this clone: A much bigger clone sits one base away, suggesting this may be a read error. V and J are TRBV6-1 and TRBJ2-6, with D possibly being TRBD2 (5 bases). The ends were cut back, 1 base at V and 1 base at J, with 5 bases in the middle. The germline CDR1 and CDR2 sequences are MNHNS and SASEGT. This CDR3 region has 15 residues. The CDR3 reads CASSEGGSGANVLTF. The CDR3 DNA follows: TGTGCCAGCAGTGAAGGAGGGTCTGGGGCCAACGTCCTGACTTTC.

The chain uses TRBV18 and TRBJ2-5, with 7 nucleotides matching TRBD2. Germline CDR1 reads KGHSH; CDR2 reads LQKENI. V was pared by 6 bases and J by 4 bases, with 11 bases of the junction left unmatched. This CDR3 is built from 15 residues. The CDR3: CASSPGSGASETQYF. CDR3 nucleotides: TGTGCCAGCTCCCCGGGCAGCGGGGCCTCAGAGACCCAGTACTTC.

The chain uses TRBV24-1 and TRBJ2-2, with D unclear. CDR1 is KGHDR and CDR2 is SFDVKD in the germline V gene. The V and J ends lost 5 bases and 1 base respectively, with 4 bases between them. This CDR3 is built from 13 residues. The CDR3 region is CATSAENTGELFF. The DNA of the CDR3 is TGTGCCACCAGTGCCGAGAACACCGGGGAGCTGTTTTTT.

CDR3 DNA: TGTGCCAGCAGCGTATCCCCGGGACTAGCGGGAGGATACGGGGAGCTGTTTTTT. It translates to CASSVSPGLAGGYGELFF. J is TRBJ2-2 and V is TRBV9, with 15 bases fitting TRBD2. This CDR3 has 18 residues. With V trimmed by 1 base and J by 7 bases, 8 bases remained unmatched. CDR1 and CDR2 (germline): SGDLS, YYNGEE.

The chain has TRBV28 and TRBJ2-1, with D possibly matching TRBD2 (7 bases). This CDR3 comprises 11 residues. Germline V gene lookup returns CDR1 MDHEN and CDR2 SYDVKM. V was pared by 8 bases and J by 11 bases, with 13 bases between. The DNA of the CDR3 is TGTGCCAGCGCAGACGGGGGGCAGCAGTTCTTC. Translated, it gives CASADGGQQFF. Using reference TRBV28 and TRBJ2-1 for the parts outside the CDR3, the full variable domain is DVKVTQSSRYLVKRTGEKVFLECVQDMDHENMFWYRQDPGLGLRLIYFSYDVKMKEKGDIPEGYSVSREKKERFSLILESASTNQTSMYLCASADGGQQFFGPGTRLTVL.

V and J are TRBV5-8 and TRBJ2-7; possibly TRBD1 or TRBD2 for D (5 bases each). This CDR3 has 16 amino acids. Germline CDR1 reads SGHTS; CDR2 reads YDEGEE. Trimming stripped 1 base from V and 1 base from J, with 15 bases between. CDR3 sequence reads: CASSLTSGTASYEQYF. CDR3 nucleotide sequence: TGTGCCAGCAGCTTGACCTCCGGGACGGCTTCCTACGAGCAGTACTTC.

The rearrangement links TRBV24-1 to TRBJ2-2; 7 bases align to TRBD1. This CDR3 spans 17 amino acids. J was trimmed by 0 bases and V by 3 bases; bases with no gene match: 6. Per the germline V gene, CDR1 is KGHDR and CDR2 is SFDVKD. Here the CDR3 DNA reads TGTGCCACCAGTGATCATACAGGGGCCCCGAACACCGGGGAGCTGTTTTTT. It yields the protein CATSDHTGAPNTGELFF.

In this sample, this clone turned up once. The chain recombines TRBV27 with TRBJ2-5; 9 bases align to TRBD1. The V gene's germline CDR1 is MNHEY and CDR2 SMNVEV (reference sequence). Trimming at V came to 4 bases and at J to 1 base, leaving 16 bases not matched to a gene. This CDR3 contains 19 residues. The CDR3 reads CASSYYAPAGTGTQETQYF. DNA of the CDR3: TGTGCCAGCAGTTACTACGCCCCAGCCGGGACAGGGACCCAAGAGACCCAGTACTTC.

The CDR3, as DNA: TGTGCCAGTAGTGTTGACCAGCGGGTAACCGGGGAGCTGTTTTTT. It translates to CASSVDQRVTGELFF. V usage is TRBV19 and J usage is TRBJ2-2; D is possibly TRBD2 (6 bases). The CDR3 extends over 15 amino acids. V was shortened by 5 bases and J by 5 bases, with 15 bases between the two germline ends. In germline, CDR1 is LNHDA, CDR2 SQIVND (reference sequence).

The chain links TRBV6-4 to TRBJ2-2; D perhaps matches TRBD2 (5 bases). The germline CDR1 and CDR2 sequences are MRHNA and SNTAGT. This CDR3 is built from 14 residues. Trimming removed 4 bases at V and 5 bases at J, with 11 bases between. For the CDR3, the DNA is TGTGCCAGCAGTGTCGGGGAGAGTACCGGGGAGCTGTTTTTT. Amino acid sequence: CASSVGESTGELFF.

V gene TRBV6-1 combines with J gene TRBJ2-6, with D unresolved. V lost 1 base, J lost 4 bases, and 8 bases lay in between. CDR3 size: 15 residues. CDR1 and CDR2 (germline): MNHNS, SASEGT. CDR3: CASSEVGKGANVLTF. DNA for the CDR3: TGTGCCAGCAGTGAAGTGGGGAAAGGGGCCAACGTCCTGACTTTC.

This chain links TRBV7-8 with TRBJ2-7; 9 nucleotides align to TRBD1. Germline lookup yields CDR1 SGHVS and CDR2 FQNEAQ. Germline trimming cut 3 bases from V and 5 bases from J; bases unmatched to any gene: 5. The CDR3 extends over 14 amino acids. In DNA form, the CDR3 reads TGTGCCAGCAGCTTGCGGGACAGGGCACACGAGCAGTACTTC. It yields the protein CASSLRDRAHEQYF.

V is TRBV21-1 and J is TRBJ2-7; the table's TRBD1 call for D was not verified on the DNA. TRBV21-1 is recorded as a pseudogene. The CDR3 is 14 residues long. The DNA for the CDR3 is TGTGCCAGCAGCCACCGGGACAGGCCCTACGAGCAGTACTTC. Its protein product is CASSHRDRPYEQYF.

The gene calls are TRBV2 and TRBJ2-7; no clear D gene. Per germline, CDR1 SNHLY and CDR2 FYNNEI. This CDR3 is built from 11 residues. The germline V and J ends were trimmed by 3 bases and 6 bases, with 6 bases remaining between them. CDR3 DNA sequence: TGTGCCAGCAGTGATTTCACCGAGCAGTACTTC. Translation gives CASSDFTEQYF.

J is TRBJ2-2 and V is TRBV6-4; D remains ambiguous. Between the trimmed V and J ends, which lost 2 bases and 3 bases, there was a span of 4 bases. Germline V gene lookup returns CDR1 MRHNA and CDR2 SNTAGT. CDR3 size: 13 residues. DNA for the CDR3: TGTGCCAGCAGTGACAGGGACACCGGGGAGCTGTTTTTT. Translating it yields CASSDRDTGELFF.

The chain joins TRBV6-6 to TRBJ2-7; TRBD2 agrees at 8 bases. V was pared by 0 bases and J by 4 bases, with 8 bases of the junction left unmatched. The CDR3 contains 16 residues. Per the germline V gene, CDR1 is MNHNY and CDR2 is SVGAGI (reference sequence). CDR3 nucleotides: TGTGCCAGCAGTTACTCATCCAGCGGGAGCGGTTACGAGCAGTACTTC. Protein sequence: CASSYSSSGSGYEQYF.

The V and J genes are TRBV7-9 and TRBJ1-5; 9 bases line up with TRBD1. The J segment lost 7 bases and the V segment lost 4 bases, leaving 8 bases of the junction unmatched. This CDR3 region has 15 residues. Germline lookup yields CDR1 SEHNR and CDR2 FQNEAQ (reference sequence). The CDR3 bases are TGTGCCAGCAGCTCCTCCGGGACAGGGATCCAGCCCCAGCATTTT. Translating it yields CASSSSGTGIQPQHF.

The rearrangement links TRBV5-1 to TRBJ2-3; D perhaps matches TRBD2 (5 bases). V was trimmed by 1 base and J by 2 bases, leaving 14 bases between them. Germline V gene sequence: CDR1 SGHRS, CDR2 YFSETQ. The CDR3 is 16 residues long. CDR3 region: CASSLRPGIITDTQYF. In DNA form, the CDR3 reads TGCGCCAGCAGCTTGCGACCCGGGATCATCACAGATACGCAGTATTTT.

This sequence joins TRBV6-5 and TRBJ2-7; D is possibly TRBD1 or TRBD2 (6 bases each). Germline assignment: CDR1 MNHEY and CDR2 SVGAGI. The CDR3 sequence is 15 residues long. With 5 bases removed from V and 2 bases from J, the gap between germline ends came to 16 bases. CDR3 residues: CASSKEGGTPYEQYF. The CDR3 coding sequence is TGTGCCAGCAGTAAGGAAGGGGGGACCCCCTACGAGCAGTACTTC.

The gene calls are TRBV5-6 and TRBJ1-1, with D perhaps matching TRBD1 (6 bases). Between the trimmed V and J ends, which lost 4 bases and 4 bases, there was a span of 14 bases. The CDR3 length is 14 residues. Looked up from germline, CDR1 is SGHDT and CDR2 is YYEEEE. The CDR3 nucleotides read TGTGCCAGCAGCCCACAGGGTCCGGGCACTGAAGCTTTCTTT. Translated: CASSPQGPGTEAFF.

The rearrangement joins TRBV3-1 (or the pseudogene TRBV3-2) to TRBJ2-7; TRBD1 might be the D (5 bases). CDR1 LGHDT and CDR2 YNNKEL come from the germline V gene (reference sequence). Trimming left V 0 bases short and J 4 bases short, with 7 bases between. CDR3 length: 13 residues. CDR3 in amino acids: CASSQDGAYEQYF. CDR3 nucleotide sequence: TGTGCCAGCAGCCAAGATGGGGCTTACGAGCAGTACTTC.

V gene TRBV2 combines with J gene TRBJ2-6; D is perhaps TRBD1 (6 bases). The CDR3 is 15 amino acids. Trimming took 6 bases from V and 0 from J, leaving 9 bases between them. CDR1 is SNHLY and CDR2 is FYNNEI in the germline V gene. CDR3 DNA: TGTGCCAGCAGACAGGGAAGCTCTGGGGCCAACGTCCTGACTTTC. This codes for CASRQGSSGANVLTF. The full variable domain, its missing parts supplied by reference TRBV2 and TRBJ2-6, is EPEVTQTPSHQVTQMGQEVILRCVPISNHLYFYWYRQILGQKVEFLVSFYNNEISEKSEIFDDQFSVERPDGSNFTLKIRSTKLEDSAMYFCASRQGSSGANVLTFGAGSRLTVL.

This chain links TRBV16 with TRBJ2-7; 8 nucleotides align to TRBD1. Trimming removed 0 bases from V and 6 bases from J; junction bases left unmatched: 10. The length of the CDR3 is 16 residues. Germline assignment: CDR1 KGHSY and CDR2 FQNENV. The CDR3, as DNA: TGTGCCAGCAGCCAATCCGGGGGCAGGGGGCTCTTCGAGCAGTACTTC. Protein sequence: CASSQSGGRGLFEQYF.

V and J are TRBV5-1 and TRBJ2-6; a weak D match, TRBD1 (6 bases). The germline V gene has CDR1 SGHRS and CDR2 YFSETQ. The CDR3 has 18 residues. Trimming took off 0 bases at V and 0 bases at J, with 13 bases between the two ends. CDR3 DNA: TGCGCCAGCAGCTTGGTTACAGGGCCGAGCTCTGGGGCCAACGTCCTGACTTTC. Translation gives CASSLVTGPSSGANVLTF.